The clone carrying this TCR beta chain was seen ten or more times. The team produced cDNA through 5'RACE using 10-nucleotide random UMIs. TCRdb re-called the 5' RACE reads with MiXCR, one entry per CDR3 protein. The table records about 4,800 distinct CDR3 sequences, about 22% of them present only once. Trimming removed 0 bases from V and 9 bases from J; junction bases left unmatched: 4. This CDR3 is 14 amino acids long. The germline V gene has CDR1 LGHNA and CDR2 YSLEER. The data derive from a study of neurological immune-mediated disorders. The sequence was collected from a woman aged 60-75 years with HTLV-1-associated myelopathy (HAM/TSP). This sequence joins TRBV4-3 and TRBJ2-1, with 8 bases fitting TRBD2. Sequenced input: CD8+ T cells from blood. The CDR3 nucleotides read TGCGCCAGCAGCCAAGATCATCGGGGGGGTGAGCAGTTCTTC. This gives the protein CASSQDHRGGEQFF.